Below are 15 T cell receptor beta chains sequenced from a single sample in a study of Ad26.COV2.S vaccination and SARS-CoV-2 variants. Sequencing used immunoSEQ multiplex PCR; TCRdb keeps in-frame clones, though not all of them. Of fewer than 100,000 clones listed, less than 85% are singletons. The starting material was peripheral blood, obtained after recovery from COVID-19. The source of these receptors is a human donor who had recovered from COVID-19.

V and J are TRBV18 and TRBJ2-5; D ambiguous. This CDR3 spans 11 amino acids. V was shortened by 3 bases and J by 3 bases, with 2 bases between the two germline ends. Germline assignment: CDR1 KGHSH and CDR2 LQKENI. The CDR3 DNA is TGTGCCAGCTCACCGGAAGAGACCCAGTACTTC. As protein: CASSPEETQYF.

This clone was observed many times. The CDR3 spells CASSQDPGQPPYEQYF. The CDR3 nucleotides are TGTGCCAGCAGCCAAGATCCGGGACAGCCGCCCTACGAGCAGTACTTC. The chain joins TRBV3-1 (or the pseudogene TRBV3-2) to TRBJ2-7, with 7 bases identical to TRBD1. The germline V gene encodes CDR1 LGHDT and CDR2 YNNKEL (reference sequence). V shed 0 bases, J shed 2 bases, and the junction held 7 bases outside the gene matches. This CDR3 contains 16 residues.

The chain has TRBV3-1 (or the pseudogene TRBV3-2) and TRBJ2-1; 7 bases fit TRBD2. V lost 0 bases to trimming and J lost 3 bases; unmatched junction nucleotides: 2. The CDR3 runs to 15 residues. The germline V gene has CDR1 LGHDT and CDR2 YNNKEL (reference sequence). This CDR3 is CASSQDRTSYNEQFF. The CDR3 nucleotides read TGTGCCAGCAGCCAAGATCGGACTAGCTACAATGAGCAGTTCTTC.

The chain couples TRBV7-2 to TRBJ2-2; D remains unclear. The CDR3 loop spans 18 amino acids. The germline V and J ends were trimmed by 1 base and 0 bases, with 15 bases remaining between them. Germline-derived CDR1 and CDR2 are SGHTA and FQGNSA. CDR3 sequence (DNA): TGTGCCAGCAGCTTAGGACCCGGGCGAGTCCCGAACACCGGGGAGCTGTTTTTT. It encodes CASSLGPGRVPNTGELFF.

The chain has TRBV5-8 and TRBJ2-7; no firm D call. The V end was cut by 2 bases, the J end by 2 bases, with 8 bases between. The CDR3 runs 13 residues. Germline V gives CDR1 SGHTS, CDR2 YDEGEE. CDR3 DNA: TGTGCCAGCAGCTTTCTGGGTACCTACGAGCAGTACTTC. The encoded protein is CASSFLGTYEQYF.

The chain links TRBV28 to TRBJ1-4, with D maybe TRBD1 (5 bases). The CDR3 extends over 15 amino acids. Trimming removed 6 bases at V and 6 bases at J, with 17 bases between. Per germline, CDR1 MDHEN and CDR2 SYDVKM. This CDR3 is CASRHQGLDDEKLFF. The CDR3 region has the DNA TGTGCCAGCAGACACCAGGGTTTGGATGATGAAAAACTGTTTTTT. Based on the CDR3 plus reference TRBV28 and TRBJ1-4, the full variable domain is DVKVTQSSRYLVKRTGEKVFLECVQDMDHENMFWYRQDPGLGLRLIYFSYDVKMKEKGDIPEGYSVSREKKERFSLILESASTNQTSMYLCASRHQGLDDEKLFFGSGTQLSVL.

The chain couples TRBV9 to TRBJ1-3, with no clear D. The V and J ends lost 0 bases and 0 bases respectively, with 7 bases between them. The CDR3 is made up of 15 amino acids. Germline loops: CDR1 SGDLS, CDR2 YYNGEE. CDR3 DNA sequence: TGTGCCAGCAGCGTAGGGAAGGTCTCTGGAAACACCATATATTTT. It is translated as CASSVGKVSGNTIYF.

This clone was found once. The genes are TRBV27 and TRBJ1-1; D perhaps matches TRBD1 (5 bases). Germline values: CDR1 MNHEY, CDR2 SMNVEV (reference sequence). Trimming took 3 bases from V and 10 from J, leaving 15 bases between them. This CDR3 spans 13 amino acids. The CDR3 DNA reads as TGTGCCAGCAGTTTCTGGTTCGGGGGGTCAGCTTTCTTT. This codes for CASSFWFGGSAFF.

The chain carries TRBV3-1 (or the pseudogene TRBV3-2) and TRBJ2-1; D perhaps matches TRBD1 (6 bases). This CDR3 has 14 residues. Trimming pared 2 bases from V and 5 bases from J, leaving 10 bases between. Germline V lookup: CDR1 LGHDT, CDR2 YNNKEL (reference sequence). For the CDR3, the DNA is TGTGCCAGCAGCCAATGGACAGATGACAATGAGCAGTTCTTC. Translating it yields CASSQWTDDNEQFF.

The chain carries TRBV15 and TRBJ2-1; 10 bases match TRBD1. Germline V gene data show CDR1 as LNHNV and CDR2 as YYDKDF (reference sequence). The CDR3 loop spans 12 amino acids. CDR3 nucleotides: TGTGTAAGGGACAGGGGAAGGAATGAGCAGTTCTTC. Protein: CVRDRGRNEQFF.

In regard to this clone: A much larger clone differs by one base, so this may be a read error. The chain uses TRBV4-1 and TRBJ2-2; D is unresolved. V shed 0 bases and J shed 2 bases, with 1 base lying between them. Germline V gene lookup returns CDR1 MGHRA and CDR2 YSYEKL. The CDR3 runs to 13 residues. The CDR3 loop reads CASSQENTGELFF. CDR3 DNA: TGCGCCAGCAGCCAAGAAAACACCGGGGAGCTGTTTTTT.

Only a few counts were recorded for this clone. The chain couples TRBV7-2 to TRBJ1-2, with 7 bases matching TRBD1. The germline CDR1 and CDR2 sequences are SGHTA and FQGNSA. V lost 4 bases, J lost 4 bases, and 0 bases stayed unmatched. The CDR3 consists of 12 residues. The CDR3 here is CASSWDSYGYTF. The CDR3 DNA reads TGTGCCAGCAGCTGGGACAGCTATGGCTACACCTTC. Full variable domain (missing parts from reference TRBV7-2 and TRBJ1-2): GAGVSQSPSNKVTEKGKDVELRCDPISGHTALYWYRQSLGQGLEFLIYFQGNSAPDKSGLPSDRFSAERTGGSVSTLTIQRTQQEDSAVYLCASSWDSYGYTFGSGTRLTVV.

The rearrangement uses TRBV25-1 and TRBJ1-5, with D uncertain. V was clipped by 0 bases and J by 1 base, with 4 bases between them. Looked up from germline, CDR1 is MGHDK and CDR2 is SYGVNS. The CDR3 is 14 residues long. CDR3 in amino acids: CASSEYRSNQPQHF. The CDR3 DNA reads as TGTGCCAGCAGTGAATATCGAAGCAATCAGCCCCAGCATTTT.

The chain recombines TRBV11-3 with TRBJ1-6; no firm D call. The CDR3 extends over 14 amino acids. CDR1 and CDR2 (germline): SGHNT, YENEEA. Deletions cut 2 bases from V and 9 bases from J, with 11 bases between. CDR3 loop: CASSLIRDTSPLHF. The CDR3 DNA sequence: TGTGCCAGCAGCTTAATAAGGGATACTTCACCCCTCCACTTT. Full variable domain (rest looked up from reference TRBV11-3 and TRBJ1-6): EAGVVQSPRYKIIEKKQPVAFWCNPISGHNTLYWYLQNLGQGPELLIRYENEEAVDDSQLPKDRFSAERLKGVDSTLKIQPAELGDSAVYLCASSLIRDTSPLHFGNGTRLTVT.

This clone occurred a few times. The chain couples TRBV10-3 to TRBJ1-3; no reliable D call. This CDR3 spans 14 amino acids. V was shortened by 3 bases and J by 0 bases, with 6 bases between the two germline ends. Germline V CDR1 and CDR2: ENHRY, SYGVKD. CDR3 bases: TGTGCCATCAGTGACAGGTCCTCTGGAAACACCATATATTTT. The encoded protein is CAISDRSSGNTIYF.